What follows describes a single T cell receptor beta chain. Its antigen is unidentified. With V trimmed by 4 bases and J by 1 base, 5 bases remained unmatched. Per the germline V gene, CDR1 is SGHRS and CDR2 is YFSETQ. The CDR3 length is 15 residues. The library targeted TCRbeta and was prepared with unique molecular identifiers. TCRdb fed the PCR reads into MiXCR, producing one record per CDR3 protein. Of approximately 130,000 distinct CDR3 sequences in the sample, about 9.5% were seen once. The data belong to a study of T-cell reconstitution after alpha-beta-depleted transplantation in children. Study observations and caveats: Reported findings indicate that, about two months after transplant, alpha-beta T cells came from several hundred expanded clones, which were derived from non-depleted graft cells. Newly generated T cells supplied most T-cell counts and diversity one year post-transplant.

The TCR comes from a girl under three years old who had a stem cell transplant for combined immunodeficiency, so the T cells may come from the graft donor. The sequenced sample was PBMCs, mostly from graft donor cells, obtained 180 days after TCRalphabeta/CD19-depleted stem cell transplant. V usage is TRBV5-1 and J usage is TRBJ2-3, with 8 bases lining up with TRBD1. CDR3 region: CASSAQGAGTDTQYF. In DNA form, the CDR3 reads TGCGCCAGCAGCGCGCAGGGGGCTGGCACAGATACGCAGTATTTT.